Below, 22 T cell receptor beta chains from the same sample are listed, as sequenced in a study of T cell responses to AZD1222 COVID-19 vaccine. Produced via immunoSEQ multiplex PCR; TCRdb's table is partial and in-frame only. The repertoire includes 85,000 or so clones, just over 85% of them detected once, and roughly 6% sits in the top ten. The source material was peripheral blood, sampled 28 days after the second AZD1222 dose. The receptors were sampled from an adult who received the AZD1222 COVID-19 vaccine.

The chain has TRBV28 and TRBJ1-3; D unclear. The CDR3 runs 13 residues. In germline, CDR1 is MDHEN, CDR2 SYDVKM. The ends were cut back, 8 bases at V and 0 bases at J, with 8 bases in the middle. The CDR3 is CASPANSGNTIYF. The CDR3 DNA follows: TGTGCCAGCCCTGCCAACTCTGGAAACACCATATATTTT.

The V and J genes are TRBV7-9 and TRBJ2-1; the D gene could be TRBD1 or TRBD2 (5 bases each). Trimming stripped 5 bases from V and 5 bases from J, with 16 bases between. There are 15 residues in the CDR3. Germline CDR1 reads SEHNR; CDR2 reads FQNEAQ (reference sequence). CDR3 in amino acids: CASSPPGTPDNEQFF. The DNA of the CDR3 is TGTGCCAGCAGCCCCCCCGGGACGCCAGACAATGAGCAGTTCTTC.

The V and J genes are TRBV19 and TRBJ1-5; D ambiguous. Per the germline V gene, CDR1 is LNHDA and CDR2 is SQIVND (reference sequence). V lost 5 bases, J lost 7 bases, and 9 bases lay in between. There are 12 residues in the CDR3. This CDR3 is CASSEGVQPQHF. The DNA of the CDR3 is TGTGCCAGTAGTGAAGGAGTCCAGCCCCAGCATTTT.

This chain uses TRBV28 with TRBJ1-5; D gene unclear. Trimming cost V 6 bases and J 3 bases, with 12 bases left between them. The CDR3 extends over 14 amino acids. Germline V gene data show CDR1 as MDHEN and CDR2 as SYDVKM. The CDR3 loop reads CASRTRLLNQPQHF. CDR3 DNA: TGTGCCAGCAGGACCCGACTCCTCAATCAGCCCCAGCATTTT.

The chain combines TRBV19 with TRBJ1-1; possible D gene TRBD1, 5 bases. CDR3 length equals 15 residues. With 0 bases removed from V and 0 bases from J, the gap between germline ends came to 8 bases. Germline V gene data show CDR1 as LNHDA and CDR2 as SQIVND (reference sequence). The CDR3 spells CASSIEGQMNTEAFF. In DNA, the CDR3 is TGTGCCAGTAGTATAGAGGGGCAGATGAACACTGAAGCTTTCTTT.

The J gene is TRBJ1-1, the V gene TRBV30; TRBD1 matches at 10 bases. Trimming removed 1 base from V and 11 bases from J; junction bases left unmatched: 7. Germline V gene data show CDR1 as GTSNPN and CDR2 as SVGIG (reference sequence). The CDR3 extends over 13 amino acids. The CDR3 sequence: CAWSAGTGAYAFF. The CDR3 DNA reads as TGTGCCTGGAGTGCGGGGACAGGGGCCTACGCTTTCTTT.

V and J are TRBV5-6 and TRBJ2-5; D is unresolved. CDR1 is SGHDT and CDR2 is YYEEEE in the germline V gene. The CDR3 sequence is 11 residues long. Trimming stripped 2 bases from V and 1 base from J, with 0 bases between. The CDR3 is CASSFQETQYF. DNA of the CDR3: TGTGCCAGCAGCTTCCAAGAGACCCAGTACTTC.

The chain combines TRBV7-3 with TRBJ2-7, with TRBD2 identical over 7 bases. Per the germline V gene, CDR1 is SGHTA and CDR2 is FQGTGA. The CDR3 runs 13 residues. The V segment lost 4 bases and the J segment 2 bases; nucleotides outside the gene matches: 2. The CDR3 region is CASSSGTTYEQYF. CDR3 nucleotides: TGTGCCAGCAGCTCCGGGACTACCTACGAGCAGTACTTC. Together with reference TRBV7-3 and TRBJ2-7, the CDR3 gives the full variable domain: GAGVSQTPSNKVTEKGKYVELRCDPISGHTALYWYRQSLGQGPEFLIYFQGTGAADDSGLPNDRFFAVRPEGSVSTLKIQRTERGDSAVYLCASSSGTTYEQYFGPGTRLTVT.

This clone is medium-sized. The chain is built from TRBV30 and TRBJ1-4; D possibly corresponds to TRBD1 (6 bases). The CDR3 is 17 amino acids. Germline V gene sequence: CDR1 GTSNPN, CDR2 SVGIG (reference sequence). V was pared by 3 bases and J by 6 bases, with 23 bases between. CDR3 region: CAWRPGPGARRDEKLFF. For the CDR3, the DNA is TGTGCCTGGAGGCCGGGACCGGGGGCTCGAAGGGATGAAAAACTGTTTTTT.

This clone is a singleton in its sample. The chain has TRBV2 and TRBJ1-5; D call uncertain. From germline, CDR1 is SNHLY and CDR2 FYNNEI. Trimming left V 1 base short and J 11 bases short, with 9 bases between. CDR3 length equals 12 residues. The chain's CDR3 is CASSEGLWAQHF. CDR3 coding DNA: TGTGCCAGCAGTGAAGGATTGTGGGCCCAGCATTTT. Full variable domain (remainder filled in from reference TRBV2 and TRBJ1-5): EPEVTQTPSHQVTQMGQEVILRCVPISNHLYFYWYRQILGQKVEFLVSFYNNEISEKSEIFDDQFSVERPDGSNFTLKIRSTKLEDSAMYFCASSEGLWAQHFGDGTRLSIL.

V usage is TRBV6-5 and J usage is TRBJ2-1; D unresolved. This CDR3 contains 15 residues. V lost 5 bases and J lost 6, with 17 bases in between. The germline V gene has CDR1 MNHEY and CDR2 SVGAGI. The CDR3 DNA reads TGTGCCAGCAGTCCGTATGGTGACCCTCTCAATGAGCAGTTCTTC. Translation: CASSPYGDPLNEQFF.

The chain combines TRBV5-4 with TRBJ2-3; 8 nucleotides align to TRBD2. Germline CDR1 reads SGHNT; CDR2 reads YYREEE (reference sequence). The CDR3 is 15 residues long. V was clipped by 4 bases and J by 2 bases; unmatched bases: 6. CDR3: CASSRGTSSTDTQYF. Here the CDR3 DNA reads TGTGCCAGCAGCCGCGGGACTAGTTCCACAGATACGCAGTATTTT.

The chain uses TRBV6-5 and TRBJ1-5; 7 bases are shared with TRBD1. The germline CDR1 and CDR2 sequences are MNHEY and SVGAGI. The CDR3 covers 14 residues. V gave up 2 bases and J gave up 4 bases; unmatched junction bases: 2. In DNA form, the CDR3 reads TGTGCCAGCAGTTACAGGGACAGTAATCAGCCCCAGCATTTT. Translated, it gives CASSYRDSNQPQHF.

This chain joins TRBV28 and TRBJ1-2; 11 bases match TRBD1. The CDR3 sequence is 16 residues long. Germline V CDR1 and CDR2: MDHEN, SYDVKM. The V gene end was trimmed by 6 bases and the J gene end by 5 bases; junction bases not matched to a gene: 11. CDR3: CASSENPGQGGYGYTF. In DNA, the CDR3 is TGTGCCAGCAGCGAGAACCCGGGACAGGGGGGGTATGGCTACACCTTC.

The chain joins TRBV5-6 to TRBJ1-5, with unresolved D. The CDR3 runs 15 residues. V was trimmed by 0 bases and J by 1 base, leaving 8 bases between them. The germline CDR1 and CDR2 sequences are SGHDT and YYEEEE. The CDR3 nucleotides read TGTGCCAGCAGCTTGGCGCAGACCAGCAATCAGCCCCAGCATTTT. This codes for CASSLAQTSNQPQHF. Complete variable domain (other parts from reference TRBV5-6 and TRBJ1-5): DAGVTQSPTHLIKTRGQQVTLRCSPKSGHDTVSWYQQALGQGPQFIFQYYEEEERQRGNFPDRFSGHQFPNYSSELNVNALLLGDSALYLCASSLAQTSNQPQHFGDGTRLSIL.

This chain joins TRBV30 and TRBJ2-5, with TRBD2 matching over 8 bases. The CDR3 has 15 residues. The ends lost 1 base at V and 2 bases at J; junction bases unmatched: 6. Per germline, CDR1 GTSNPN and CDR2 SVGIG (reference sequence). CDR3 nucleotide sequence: TGTGCCTGGAGTGGGGTAGCGGGAAAACAAGAGACCCAGTACTTC. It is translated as CAWSGVAGKQETQYF.

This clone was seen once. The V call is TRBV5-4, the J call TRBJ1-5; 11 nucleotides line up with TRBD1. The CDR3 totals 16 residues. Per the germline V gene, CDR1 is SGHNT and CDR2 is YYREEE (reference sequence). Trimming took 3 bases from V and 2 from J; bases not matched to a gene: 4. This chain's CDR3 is CASSSGQGARNQPQHF. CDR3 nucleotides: TGTGCCAGCAGCTCTGGACAGGGGGCTCGCAATCAGCCCCAGCATTTT.

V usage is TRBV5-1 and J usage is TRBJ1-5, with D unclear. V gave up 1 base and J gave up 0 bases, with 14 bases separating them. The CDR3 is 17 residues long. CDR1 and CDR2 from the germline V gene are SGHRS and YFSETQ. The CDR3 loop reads CASSLRQDPYSNQPQHF. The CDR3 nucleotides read TGCGCCAGCAGCTTGAGGCAGGACCCTTATAGCAATCAGCCCCAGCATTTT.

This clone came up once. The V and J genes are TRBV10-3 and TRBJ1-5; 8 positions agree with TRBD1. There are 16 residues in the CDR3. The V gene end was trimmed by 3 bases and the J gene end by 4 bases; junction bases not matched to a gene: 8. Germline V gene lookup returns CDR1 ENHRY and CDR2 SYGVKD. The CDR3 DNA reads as TGTGCCATCAGTGATTCCGACAGGGGTCGGAATCAGCCCCAGCATTTT. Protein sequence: CAISDSDRGRNQPQHF.

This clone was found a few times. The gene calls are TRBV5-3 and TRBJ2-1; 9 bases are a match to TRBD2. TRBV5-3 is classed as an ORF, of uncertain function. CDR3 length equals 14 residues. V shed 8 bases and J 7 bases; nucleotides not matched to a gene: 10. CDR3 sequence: CARHSGSNGNEQFF. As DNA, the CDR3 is TGTGCCAGGCATAGCGGGAGTAATGGGAATGAGCAGTTCTTC.

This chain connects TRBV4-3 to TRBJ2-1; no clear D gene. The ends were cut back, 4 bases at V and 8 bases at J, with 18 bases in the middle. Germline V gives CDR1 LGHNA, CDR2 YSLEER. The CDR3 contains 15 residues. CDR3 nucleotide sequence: TGCGCCAGCAGCCCAGGTCCGGACCATGGCGATGAGCAGTTCTTC. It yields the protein CASSPGPDHGDEQFF.

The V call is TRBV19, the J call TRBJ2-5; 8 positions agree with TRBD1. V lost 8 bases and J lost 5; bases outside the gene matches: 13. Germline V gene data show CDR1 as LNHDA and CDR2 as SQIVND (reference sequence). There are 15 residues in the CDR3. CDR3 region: CASGPAGRGPETQYF. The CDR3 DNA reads TGTGCCAGTGGACCCGCGGGCAGGGGGCCTGAGACCCAGTACTTC.